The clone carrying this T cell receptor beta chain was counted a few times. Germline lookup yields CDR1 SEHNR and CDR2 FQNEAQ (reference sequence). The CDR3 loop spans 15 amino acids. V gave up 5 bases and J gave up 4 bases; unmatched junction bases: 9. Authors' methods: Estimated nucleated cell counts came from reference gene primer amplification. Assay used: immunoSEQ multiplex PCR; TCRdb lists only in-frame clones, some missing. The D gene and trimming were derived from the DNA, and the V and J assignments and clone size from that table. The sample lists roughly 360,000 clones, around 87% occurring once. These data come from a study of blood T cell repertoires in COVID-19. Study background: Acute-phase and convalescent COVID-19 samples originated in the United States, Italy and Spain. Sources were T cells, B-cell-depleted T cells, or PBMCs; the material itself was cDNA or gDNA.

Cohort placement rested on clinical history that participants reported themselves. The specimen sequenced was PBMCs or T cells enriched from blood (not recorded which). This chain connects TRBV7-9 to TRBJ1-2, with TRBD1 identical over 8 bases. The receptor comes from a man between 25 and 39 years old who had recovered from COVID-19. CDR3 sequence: CASSPQTGEGYGYTF. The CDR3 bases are TGTGCCAGCAGCCCACAGACAGGGGAGGGCTATGGCTACACCTTC.